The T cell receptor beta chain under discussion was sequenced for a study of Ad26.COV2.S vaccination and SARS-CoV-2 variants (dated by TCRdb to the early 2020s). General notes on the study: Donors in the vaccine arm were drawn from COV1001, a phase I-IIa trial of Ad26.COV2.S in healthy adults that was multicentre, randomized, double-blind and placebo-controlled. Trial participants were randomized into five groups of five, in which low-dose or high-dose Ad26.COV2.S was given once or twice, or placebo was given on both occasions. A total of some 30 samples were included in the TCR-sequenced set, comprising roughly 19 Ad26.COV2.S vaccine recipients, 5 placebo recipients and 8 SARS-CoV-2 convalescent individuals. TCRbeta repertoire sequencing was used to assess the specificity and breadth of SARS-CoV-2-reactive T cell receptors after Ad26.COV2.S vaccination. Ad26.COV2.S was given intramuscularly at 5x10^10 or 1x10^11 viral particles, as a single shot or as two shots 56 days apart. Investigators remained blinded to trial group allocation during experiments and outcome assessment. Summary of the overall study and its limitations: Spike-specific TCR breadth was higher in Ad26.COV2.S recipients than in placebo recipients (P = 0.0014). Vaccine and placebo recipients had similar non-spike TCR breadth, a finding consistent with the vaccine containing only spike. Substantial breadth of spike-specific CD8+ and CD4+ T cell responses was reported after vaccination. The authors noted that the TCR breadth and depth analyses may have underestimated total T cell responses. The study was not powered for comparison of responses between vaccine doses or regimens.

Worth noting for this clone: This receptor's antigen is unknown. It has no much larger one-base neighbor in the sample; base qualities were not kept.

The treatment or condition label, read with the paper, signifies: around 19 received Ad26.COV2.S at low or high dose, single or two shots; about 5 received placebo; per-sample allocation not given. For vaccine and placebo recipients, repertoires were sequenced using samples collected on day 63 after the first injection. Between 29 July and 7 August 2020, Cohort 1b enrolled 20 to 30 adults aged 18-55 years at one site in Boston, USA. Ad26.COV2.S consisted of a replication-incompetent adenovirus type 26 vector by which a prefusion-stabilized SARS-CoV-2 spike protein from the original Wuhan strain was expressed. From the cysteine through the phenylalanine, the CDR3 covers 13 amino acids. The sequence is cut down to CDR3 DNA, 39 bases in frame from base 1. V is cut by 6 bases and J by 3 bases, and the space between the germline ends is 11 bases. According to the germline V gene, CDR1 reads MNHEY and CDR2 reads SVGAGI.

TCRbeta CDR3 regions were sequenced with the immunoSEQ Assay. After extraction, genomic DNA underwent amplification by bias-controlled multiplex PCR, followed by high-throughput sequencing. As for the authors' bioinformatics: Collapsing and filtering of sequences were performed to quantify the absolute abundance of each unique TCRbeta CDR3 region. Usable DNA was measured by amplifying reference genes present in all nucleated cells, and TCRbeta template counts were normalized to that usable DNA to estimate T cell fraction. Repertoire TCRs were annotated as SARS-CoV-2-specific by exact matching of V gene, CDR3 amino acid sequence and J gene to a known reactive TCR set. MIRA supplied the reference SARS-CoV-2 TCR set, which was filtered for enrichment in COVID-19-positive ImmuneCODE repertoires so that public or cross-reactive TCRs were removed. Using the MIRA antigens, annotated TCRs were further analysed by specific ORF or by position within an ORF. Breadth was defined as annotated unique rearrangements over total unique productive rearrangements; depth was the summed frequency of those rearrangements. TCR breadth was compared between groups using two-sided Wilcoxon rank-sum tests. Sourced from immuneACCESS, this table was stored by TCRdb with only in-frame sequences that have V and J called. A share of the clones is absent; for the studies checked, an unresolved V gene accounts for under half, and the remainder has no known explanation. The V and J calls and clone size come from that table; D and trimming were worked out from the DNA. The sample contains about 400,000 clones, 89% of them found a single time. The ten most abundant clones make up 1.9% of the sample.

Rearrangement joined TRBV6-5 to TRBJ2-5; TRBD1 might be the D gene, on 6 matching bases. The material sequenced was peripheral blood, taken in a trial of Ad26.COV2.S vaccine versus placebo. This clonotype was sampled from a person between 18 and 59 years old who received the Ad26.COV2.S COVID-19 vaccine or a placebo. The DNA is TGTGCCAGCAGGCACAGGGCCAAAGAGACCCAGTACTTC. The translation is CASRHRAKETQYF.